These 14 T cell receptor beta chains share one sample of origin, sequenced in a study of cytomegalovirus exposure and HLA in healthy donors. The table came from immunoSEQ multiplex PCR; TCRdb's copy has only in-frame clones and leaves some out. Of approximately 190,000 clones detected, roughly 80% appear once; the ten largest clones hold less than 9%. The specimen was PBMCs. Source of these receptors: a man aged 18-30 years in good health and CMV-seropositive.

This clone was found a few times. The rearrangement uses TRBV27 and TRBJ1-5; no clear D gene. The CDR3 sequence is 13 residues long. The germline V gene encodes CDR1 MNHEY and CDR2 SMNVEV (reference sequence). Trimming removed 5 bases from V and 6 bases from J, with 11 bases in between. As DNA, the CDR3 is TGTGCCAGCAGTACGGCGCGGGGTCAGCCCCAGCATTTT. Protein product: CASSTARGQPQHF.

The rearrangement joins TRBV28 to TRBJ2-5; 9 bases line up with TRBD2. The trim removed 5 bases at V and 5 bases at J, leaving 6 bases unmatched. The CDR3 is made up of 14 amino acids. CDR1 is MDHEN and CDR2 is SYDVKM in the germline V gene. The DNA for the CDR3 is TGTGCCAGCAGTATAGCGGGAGCTGGGGAGACCCAGTACTTC. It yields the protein CASSIAGAGETQYF.

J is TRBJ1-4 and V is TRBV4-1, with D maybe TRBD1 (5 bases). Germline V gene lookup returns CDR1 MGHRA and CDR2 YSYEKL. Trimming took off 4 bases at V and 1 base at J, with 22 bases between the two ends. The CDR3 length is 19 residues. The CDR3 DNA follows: TGCGCCAGCAGCCTACAAGTTGCGGGGGAATTGAGAACTAATGAAAAACTGTTTTTT. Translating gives CASSLQVAGELRTNEKLFF.

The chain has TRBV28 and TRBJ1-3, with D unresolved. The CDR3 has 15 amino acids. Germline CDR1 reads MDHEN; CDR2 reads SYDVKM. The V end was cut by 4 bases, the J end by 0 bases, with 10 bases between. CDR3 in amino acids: CASSSRPVSGNTIYF. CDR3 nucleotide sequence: TGTGCCAGCAGTTCCCGTCCAGTCTCTGGAAACACCATATATTTT.

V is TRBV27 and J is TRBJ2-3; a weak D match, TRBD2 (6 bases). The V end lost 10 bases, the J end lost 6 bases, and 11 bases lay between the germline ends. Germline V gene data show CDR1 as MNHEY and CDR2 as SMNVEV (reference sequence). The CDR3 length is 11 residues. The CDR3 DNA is TGTGCCACCCTTCGGGGGGATACGCAGTATTTT. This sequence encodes CATLRGDTQYF.

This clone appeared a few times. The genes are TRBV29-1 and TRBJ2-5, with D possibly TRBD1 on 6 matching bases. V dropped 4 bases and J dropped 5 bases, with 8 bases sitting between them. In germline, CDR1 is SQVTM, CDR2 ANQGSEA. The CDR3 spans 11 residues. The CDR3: CSVGQGETQYF. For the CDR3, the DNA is TGCAGCGTTGGTCAGGGGGAGACCCAGTACTTC.

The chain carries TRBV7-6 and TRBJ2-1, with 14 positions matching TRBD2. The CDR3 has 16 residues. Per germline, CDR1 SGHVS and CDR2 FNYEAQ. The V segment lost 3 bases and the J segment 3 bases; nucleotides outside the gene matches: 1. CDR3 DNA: TGTGCCAGCAGCTTGGGACTAGCGGGAGACTACAATGAGCAGTTCTTC. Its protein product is CASSLGLAGDYNEQFF. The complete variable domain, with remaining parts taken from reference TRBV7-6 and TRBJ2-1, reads GAGVSQSPRYKVTKRGQDVALRCDPISGHVSLYWYRQALGQGPEFLTYFNYEAQQDKSGLPNDRFSAERPEGSISTLTIQRTEQRDSAMYRCASSLGLAGDYNEQFFGPGTRLTVL.

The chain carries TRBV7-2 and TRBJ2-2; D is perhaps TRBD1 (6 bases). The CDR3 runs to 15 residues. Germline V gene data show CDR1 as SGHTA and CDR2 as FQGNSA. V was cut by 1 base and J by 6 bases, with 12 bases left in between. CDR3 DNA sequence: TGTGCCAGCAGCTTAGTCCCTGGACAGTCCGGGGAGCTGTTTTTT. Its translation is CASSLVPGQSGELFF.

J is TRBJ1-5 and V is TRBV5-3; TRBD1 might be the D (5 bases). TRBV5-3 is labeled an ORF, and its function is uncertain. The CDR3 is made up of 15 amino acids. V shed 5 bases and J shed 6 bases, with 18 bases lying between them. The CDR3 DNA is TGTGCCAGAAGTACCCAACGGGGGGAGGGTCAGCCCCAGCATTTT. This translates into CARSTQRGEGQPQHF.

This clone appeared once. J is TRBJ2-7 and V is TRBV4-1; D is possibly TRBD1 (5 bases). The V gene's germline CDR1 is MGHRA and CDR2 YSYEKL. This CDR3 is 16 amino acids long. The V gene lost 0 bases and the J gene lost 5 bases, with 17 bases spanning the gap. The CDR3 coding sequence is TGCGCCAGCAGCCAAGATCGGTGGGGCAGCCTCAACGAGCAGTACTTC. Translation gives CASSQDRWGSLNEQYF.

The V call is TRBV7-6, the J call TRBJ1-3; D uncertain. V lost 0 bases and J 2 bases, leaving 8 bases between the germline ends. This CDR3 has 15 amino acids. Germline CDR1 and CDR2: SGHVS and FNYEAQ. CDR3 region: CASSLAGRTGNTIYF. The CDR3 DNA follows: TGTGCCAGCAGCTTAGCTGGCAGAACTGGAAACACCATATATTTT.

Here the CDR3 DNA reads TGTGCCAGCAGTTCCTTCCACCTCCGGGACACGAGGTCAAATCAGCCCCAGCATTTT. This sequence encodes CASSSFHLRDTRSNQPQHF. The V call is TRBV5-6, the J call TRBJ1-5, with D possibly being TRBD1 (6 bases). Between the trimmed V and J ends, which lost 5 bases and 4 bases, there was a span of 28 bases. Germline loops: CDR1 SGHDT, CDR2 YYEEEE. The CDR3 sequence is 19 residues long.

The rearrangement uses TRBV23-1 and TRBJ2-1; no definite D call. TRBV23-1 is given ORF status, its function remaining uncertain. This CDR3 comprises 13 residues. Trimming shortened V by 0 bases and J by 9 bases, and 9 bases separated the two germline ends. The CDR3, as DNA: TGCGCCAGCAGTCAATCGACTTGGGTTGAGCAGTTCTTC. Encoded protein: CASSQSTWVEQFF.

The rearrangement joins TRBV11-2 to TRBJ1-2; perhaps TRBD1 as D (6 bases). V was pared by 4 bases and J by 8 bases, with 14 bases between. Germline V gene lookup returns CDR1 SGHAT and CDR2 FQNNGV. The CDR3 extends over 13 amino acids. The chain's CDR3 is CASSSTGLRGYTF. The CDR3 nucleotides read TGTGCCAGCAGCTCAACAGGGTTGCGGGGCTACACCTTC.